The sequence of this TCR beta chain was determined in a study of OX40 agonist ivuxolimab in advanced cancers. Regarding the research as a whole: The costimulatory receptor OX40 (CD134) was targeted by ivuxolimab, a fully human IgG2 agonistic monoclonal antibody. Intravenous ivuxolimab was administered to patients every 2 weeks at six dose levels: 0.01, 0.1, 0.3, 1.5, 3 and 10 mg/kg. Of the roughly 51 dose-escalation patients, hepatocellular carcinoma was present in approximately 20, melanoma in roughly 15, renal cell carcinoma in 9 and head and neck cancer in 9. The dose-escalation cohort was 82.7% male with a mean age of about 60 years, ranging from about 20 to 85. Prior anti-PD-1, anti-PD-L1 or anti-CTLA-4 therapy was permitted, and approximately 41% of dose-escalation patients had received checkpoint inhibitors. Three dose-escalation patients achieved partial responses, one with hepatocellular carcinoma and two with cutaneous melanoma. The point of sequencing TCRbeta in the periphery was to test whether ivuxolimab changed TCR sequence diversity and drove clonal T-cell expansion. The paper describes the monotherapy dose-escalation part (N = 52 patients) of the phase I trial of ivuxolimab. Summary of the overall study and its limitations: The antigen specificity of the clonally expanded peripheral T cells was not determined. At doses from 0.1 to 3.0 mg/kg, clonal expansion was seen in both CD4+ and CD8+ blood T cells between baseline and week 6. Low levels of normalized T-cell clonal expansion were also seen in some patients who did not respond. After ivuxolimab, expanded clones were on average more numerous among CD8+ T cells than among CD4+ T cells. In partial responders in the 0.1-3.0 mg/kg groups, normalized peripheral clonal expansion was found to be among the lowest, especially among CD8+ T cells.

Patients with autoimmune disease history or receiving systemic immunosuppression were excluded from the trial. In every dose cohort, peripheral blood was drawn for TCR sequencing at baseline, cycle 4 day 1, and cycle 7 day 1. Samples were obtained from an open-label, multicenter, first-in-human phase I dose-escalation trial of ivuxolimab. The trial enrolled adults with locally advanced or metastatic head and neck squamous cell, hepatocellular, melanoma or renal cell carcinoma. Before TCR sequencing, CD4+ T cells and CD8+ T cells were sorted from peripheral blood as separate populations. The CDR3 starts with the cysteine, ends with the phenylalanine, and has 13 residues. The DNA shown is the 39-base CDR3, in frame from base 1. The germline V gene (reference sequence) specifies LNHDA as CDR1 and SQIVND as CDR2. The junction shows trimming of 9 bases on V and 6 bases on J, and the gene matches do not reach 7 bases of it.

Genomic DNA was isolated from the sorted cells so that the TCRbeta CDR3 region could be sequenced. TCRbeta CDR3 regions were sequenced using the immunoSEQ Assay. This immuneACCESS table, as held by TCRdb, lists in-frame sequences with V and J called but not all clones. Of the missing ones, under half trace to an unresolved V gene in checked studies; the others have no known cause. Recorded for this sample are over 45,000 clones; nearly 80% of them occurred a single time. Together, the top ten hold around 4.6% of the sample. Turning to this clone: Its antigen is currently not known. Base qualities were left out, and no much larger clone turns up one base away.

Here the chain combines TRBV19 and TRBJ2-4; the central 8 bases match TRBD1. The receptor was derived from an adult with an advanced solid tumor such as melanoma, head and neck, liver or kidney cancer. The input for sequencing was CD4+ or CD8+ T cells sorted from blood, taken in a trial of the OX40 agonist ivuxolimab. The base sequence is TGTGCCAGCGGGGAGGACAGGGTAAACATTCAGTACTTC. This translates into CASGEDRVNIQYF.